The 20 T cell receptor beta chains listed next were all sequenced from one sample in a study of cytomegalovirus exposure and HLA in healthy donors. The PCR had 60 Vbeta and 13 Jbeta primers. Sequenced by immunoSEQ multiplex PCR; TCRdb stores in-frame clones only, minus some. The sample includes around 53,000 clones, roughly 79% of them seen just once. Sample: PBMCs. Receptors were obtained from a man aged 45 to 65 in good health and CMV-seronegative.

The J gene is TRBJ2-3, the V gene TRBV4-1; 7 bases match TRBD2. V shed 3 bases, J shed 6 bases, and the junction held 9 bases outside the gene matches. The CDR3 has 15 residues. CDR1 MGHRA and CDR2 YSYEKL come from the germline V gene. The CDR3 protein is CASSHTSGAGDTQYF. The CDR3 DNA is TGCGCCAGCAGCCACACAAGCGGGGCGGGGGATACGCAGTATTTT.

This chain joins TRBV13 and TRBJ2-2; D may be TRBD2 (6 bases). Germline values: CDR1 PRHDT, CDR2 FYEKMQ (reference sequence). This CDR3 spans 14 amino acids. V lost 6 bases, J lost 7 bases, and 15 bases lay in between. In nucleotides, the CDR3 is TGTGCCAGCAGATATACCGGGGGTAGCGGGGAGCTGTTTTTT. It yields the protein CASRYTGGSGELFF.

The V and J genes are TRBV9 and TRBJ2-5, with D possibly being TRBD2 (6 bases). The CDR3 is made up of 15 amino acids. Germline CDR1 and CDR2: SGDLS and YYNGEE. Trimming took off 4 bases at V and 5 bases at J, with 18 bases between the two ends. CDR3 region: CASSLSGRGTETQYF. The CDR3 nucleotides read TGTGCCAGCAGCCTATCAGGCCGGGGGACGGAGACCCAGTACTTC.

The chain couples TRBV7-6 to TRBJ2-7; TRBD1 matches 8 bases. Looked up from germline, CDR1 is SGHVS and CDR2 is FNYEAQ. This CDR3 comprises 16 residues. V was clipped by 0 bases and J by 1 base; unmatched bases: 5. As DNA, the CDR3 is TGTGCCAGCAGCTTAGCCGGGACAGGCGCTTCCTACGAGCAGTACTTC. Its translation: CASSLAGTGASYEQYF.

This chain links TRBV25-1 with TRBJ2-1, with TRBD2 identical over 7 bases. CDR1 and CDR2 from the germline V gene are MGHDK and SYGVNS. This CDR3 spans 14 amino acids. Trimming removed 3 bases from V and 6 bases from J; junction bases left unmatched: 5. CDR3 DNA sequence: TGTGCCAGCAGTGACAGGGAGGGAACCAATGAGCAGTTCTTC. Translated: CASSDREGTNEQFF.

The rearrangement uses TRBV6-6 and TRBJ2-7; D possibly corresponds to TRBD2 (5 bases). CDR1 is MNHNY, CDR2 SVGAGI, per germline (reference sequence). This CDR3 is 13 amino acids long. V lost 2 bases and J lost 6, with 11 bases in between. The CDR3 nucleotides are TGTGCCAGCAGTTACCCCCCCGGGGTCGAGCAGTACTTC. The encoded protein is CASSYPPGVEQYF.

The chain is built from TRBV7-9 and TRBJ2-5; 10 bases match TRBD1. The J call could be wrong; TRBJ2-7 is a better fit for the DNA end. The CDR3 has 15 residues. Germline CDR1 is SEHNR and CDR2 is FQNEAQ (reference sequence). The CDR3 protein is CASSLAGQGVGEQYF. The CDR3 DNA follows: TGTGCCAGCAGCTTAGCCGGACAGGGGGTTGGCGAGCAGTACTTC.

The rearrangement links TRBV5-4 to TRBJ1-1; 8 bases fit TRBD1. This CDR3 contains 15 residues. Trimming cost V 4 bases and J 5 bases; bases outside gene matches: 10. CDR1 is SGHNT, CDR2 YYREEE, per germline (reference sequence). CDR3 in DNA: TGTGCCAGCAGCCCGTGGACAGGGCAGAATACTGAAGCTTTCTTT. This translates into CASSPWTGQNTEAFF.

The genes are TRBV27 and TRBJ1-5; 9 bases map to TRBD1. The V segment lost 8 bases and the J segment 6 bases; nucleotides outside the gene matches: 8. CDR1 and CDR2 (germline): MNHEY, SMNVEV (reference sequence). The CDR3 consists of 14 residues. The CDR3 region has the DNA TGTGCCAGCGGCTCCGGGACAGGGCGTCAGCCCCAGCATTTT. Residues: CASGSGTGRQPQHF.

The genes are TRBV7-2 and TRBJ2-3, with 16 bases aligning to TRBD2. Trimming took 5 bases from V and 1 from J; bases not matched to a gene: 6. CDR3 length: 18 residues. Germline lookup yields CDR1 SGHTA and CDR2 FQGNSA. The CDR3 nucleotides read TGTGCCAGCAGCCCTCCGGGACTAGCGGGGGGGGGCACAGATACGCAGTATTTT. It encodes CASSPPGLAGGGTDTQYF. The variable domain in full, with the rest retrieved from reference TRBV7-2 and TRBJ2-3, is GAGVSQSPSNKVTEKGKDVELRCDPISGHTALYWYRQSLGQGLEFLIYFQGNSAPDKSGLPSDRFSAERTGGSVSTLTIQRTQQEDSAVYLCASSPPGLAGGGTDTQYFGPGTRLTVL.

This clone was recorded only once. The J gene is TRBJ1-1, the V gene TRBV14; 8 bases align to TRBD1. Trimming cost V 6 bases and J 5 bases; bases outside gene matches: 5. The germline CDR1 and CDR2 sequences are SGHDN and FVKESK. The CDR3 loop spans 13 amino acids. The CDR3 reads CASSLTGGTEAFF. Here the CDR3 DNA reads TGTGCCAGCAGTTTAACAGGGGGTACTGAAGCTTTCTTT.

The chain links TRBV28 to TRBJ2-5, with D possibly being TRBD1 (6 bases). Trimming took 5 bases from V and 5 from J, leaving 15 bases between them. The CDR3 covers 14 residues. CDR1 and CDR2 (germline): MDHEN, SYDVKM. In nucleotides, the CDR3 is TGTGCCAGCAGTCAACAGGGAGCGGTTGAGACCCAGTACTTC. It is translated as CASSQQGAVETQYF.

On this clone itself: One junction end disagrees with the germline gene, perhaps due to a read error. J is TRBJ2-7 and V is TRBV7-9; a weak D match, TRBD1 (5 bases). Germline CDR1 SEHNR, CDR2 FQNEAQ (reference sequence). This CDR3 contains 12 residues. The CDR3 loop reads CSSIGVGDEQYF. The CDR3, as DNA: TGTTCCAGCATCGGAGTAGGGGACGAGCAGTACTTC.

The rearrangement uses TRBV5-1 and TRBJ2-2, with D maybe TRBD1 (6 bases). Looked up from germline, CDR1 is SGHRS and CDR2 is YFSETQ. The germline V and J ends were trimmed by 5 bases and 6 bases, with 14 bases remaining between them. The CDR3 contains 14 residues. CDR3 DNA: TGCGCCAGCAGTGGACAGCTCCGGGCCGGGGAGCTGTTTTTT. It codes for CASSGQLRAGELFF.

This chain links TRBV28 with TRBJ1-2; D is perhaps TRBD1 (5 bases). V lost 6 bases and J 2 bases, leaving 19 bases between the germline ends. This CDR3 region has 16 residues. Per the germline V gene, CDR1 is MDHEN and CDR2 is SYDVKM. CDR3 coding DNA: TGTGCCAGCAGCCTGGGGGGTTGGGACCTCAACTATGGCTACACCTTC. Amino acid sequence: CASSLGGWDLNYGYTF.

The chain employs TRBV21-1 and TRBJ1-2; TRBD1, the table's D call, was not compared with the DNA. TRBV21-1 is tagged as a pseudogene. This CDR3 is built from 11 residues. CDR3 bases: TGTGCCAGCGGGGGCGTCTATGGCTACACCTTC. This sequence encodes CASGGVYGYTF.

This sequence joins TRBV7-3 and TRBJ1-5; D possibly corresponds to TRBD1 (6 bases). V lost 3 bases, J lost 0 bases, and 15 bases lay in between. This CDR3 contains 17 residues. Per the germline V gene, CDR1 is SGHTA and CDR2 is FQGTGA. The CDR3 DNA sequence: TGTGCCAGCAGCTTGGGACATTGGGGGTATAGCAATCAGCCCCAGCATTTT. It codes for CASSLGHWGYSNQPQHF.

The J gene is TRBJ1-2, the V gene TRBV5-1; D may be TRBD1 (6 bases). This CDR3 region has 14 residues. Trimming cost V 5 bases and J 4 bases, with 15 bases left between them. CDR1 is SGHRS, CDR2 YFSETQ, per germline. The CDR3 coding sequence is TGCGCCAGCAGTCCTGGGGGCCGCCTCTATGGCTACACCTTC. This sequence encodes CASSPGGRLYGYTF.

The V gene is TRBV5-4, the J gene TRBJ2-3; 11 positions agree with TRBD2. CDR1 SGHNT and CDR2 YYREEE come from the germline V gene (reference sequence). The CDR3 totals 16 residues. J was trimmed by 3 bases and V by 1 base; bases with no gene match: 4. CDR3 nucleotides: TGTGCCAGCAGCTTGACACTAGCGGGGGTTACAGATACGCAGTATTTT. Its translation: CASSLTLAGVTDTQYF.

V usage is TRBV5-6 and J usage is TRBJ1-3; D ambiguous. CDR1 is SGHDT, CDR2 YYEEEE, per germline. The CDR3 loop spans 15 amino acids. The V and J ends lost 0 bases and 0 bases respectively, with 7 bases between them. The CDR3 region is CASSLVGGSGNTIYF. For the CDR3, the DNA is TGTGCCAGCAGCTTGGTCGGAGGCTCTGGAAACACCATATATTTT.